This TCR beta chain was profiled in a study of T cells after posttransplantation cyclophosphamide (dated by TCRdb to the mid-2010s). A note on the overall study: Using TRB sequencing, the study followed how the T cell repertoire rebuilt after myeloablative bone marrow transplantation with posttransplantation cyclophosphamide given as GVHD prophylaxis. TRA and TRB clonality were tightly correlated in 9 or 10 samples, so subsequent TCR analyses focused on TRB only. In 3 patients, TRB sequencing was also performed on up to 3 more blood samples taken 2 to 5.2 years after transplant, and in 4 patients, pretransplant blood was also TRB-sequenced. Antigen receptor sequencing was done on samples from some 40 PTCy-treated patients and from over 15 related bone marrow donors of those patients. Public TRB sequences were checked against a database of over 3,600 sequences associated with responses to pathogens, tumor antigens, self-antigens and alloantigens. Blood from every one of the approximately 37 PTCy patients who had 1-year posttransplant specimens underwent TRB sequencing. Broader findings and caveats from the paper: Donor-recipient similarity was low at 1-2 months but rose over the first year, and later blood repertoires were often dominated by donor CD8+ memory clones. The TRB repertoires of T cells infiltrating skin or GI tract showed only limited overlap with the TRB repertoires of T cells in blood. Across about 40 patients, TRB clonality was highly associated with recipient CMV seropositivity and CMV reactivation, and PTCy diversity was similar to diversity in CNI/methotrexate controls.

About this clone itself: What antigen it recognizes has not been identified. No clone much larger than this one lies a single base away; base qualities are absent.

Trimmed from V: 3 bases; trimmed from J: 1 base; junction bases lacking a gene match: 4. CDR1 and CDR2, per the germline V gene, are SGDLS and YYNGEE. The cysteine opens and the phenylalanine closes a CDR3 of 15 amino acids. Of the read, only the CDR3 DNA is kept; its 45 bases are in frame from base 1. Genomic DNA was the input for TRB sequencing, which was run either with the immunoSEQ assay at survey resolution or with the hsTCRB kit. The source study handled its data this way. The immunoSEQ software handled the initial read processing, while the LymphoSeq R package was used for the repertoire analyses. Clonality was calculated as 1 minus normalized Shannon entropy, and the Gini coefficient was also calculated for each TRB dataset. Phenotypes of unsorted samples were inferred by mapping TRB sequences from sorted subsets of the recipient or donor onto the same recipient's unsorted samples. What TCRdb holds here is the immuneACCESS table cut down to in-frame rearrangements. Part of the clones is not present; checked against another copy, under half of the missing clones reflect an unresolved V gene, and the others are unexplained. V and J calls and clone size come straight from that table; D and trimming were deduced from the DNA. The sample profile shows roughly 24,000 clones; about 89% of them were found once. Of the sample, around 8% is held by the ten largest clones.

The control group consisted of roughly ten patients who received myeloablative marrow transplants with methotrexate plus a calcineurin inhibitor and who were sampled 1 year after transplant. Mononuclear cells from peripheral blood and bone marrow were separated by Ficoll-Hypaque density centrifugation and then cryopreserved. This clonotype originated in a female patient aged 50-59 years who received an allogeneic stem cell transplant from an unrelated donor, was CMV-positive, and had chronic GVHD only. Some T cells present after a transplant may be cells of the graft donor. Specimen: PBMCs, collected after an allogeneic stem cell transplant with a calcineurin inhibitor and methotrexate. This receptor chain uses TRBV9 and TRBJ2-7, with TRBD1 identical over 10 junction bases. The nucleotides read TGTGCCAGCAGCGCCGGGACAGGGGAATCCTACGAGCAGTACTTC. This sequence encodes CASSAGTGESYEQYF.